This note documents a single T cell receptor (beta chain) sequence. Its target is unknown. Using immunoSEQ multiplex PCR, the repertoire was profiled, and TCRdb retains in-frame clones only, with some absent. Of under 200,000 clones in the sample, about 94% are singletons; the top ten hold roughly 9.2%. These data belong to a study of T cell responses to AZD1222 COVID-19 vaccine. Findings of the study overall: At baseline, just six AZD1222 recipients tested seropositive. With two AZD1222 doses given, Spike-specific TCR breadth and depth both rose. Of spike-specific TCRs, nearly half reportedly target regions left unmutated in variants. Only after the peak T cell response were repertoires sampled.

Per the germline V gene, CDR1 is SGHNT and CDR2 is YYREEE (reference sequence). This CDR3 spans 14 amino acids. V lost 4 bases and J lost 2; bases outside the gene matches: 4. The chain couples TRBV5-4 to TRBJ2-7, with 9 bases lining up with TRBD2. The starting material was peripheral blood, obtained on day 0 of AZD1222 vaccination. The TCR comes from an adult in good health. The CDR3 is CASSTSGYAYEQYF. The CDR3 DNA follows: TGTGCCAGCAGCACTAGCGGGTACGCCTACGAGCAGTACTTC.